This T cell receptor (beta chain) was retrieved from a study of cytomegalovirus exposure and HLA in healthy donors. Study findings and constraints: The authors listed some 150 TCR beta chains as cytomegalovirus-associated. It was taken for granted in presence/absence analyses that sequencing depth across donors was roughly uniform. Most TCRs appeared rarely, but some public TCRs recurred in many donors.

60 Vbeta and 13 Jbeta primers were used in PCR. Produced via immunoSEQ multiplex PCR; TCRdb's table is partial and in-frame only. The data hold about 160,000 clones, with approximately 85% observed a single time. Turning to this clone: Its antigen is unknown.

V shed 2 bases and J 1 base; nucleotides not matched to a gene: 6. This CDR3 is 15 amino acids long. In germline, CDR1 is GTSNPN, CDR2 SVGIG (reference sequence). The V gene is TRBV30, the J gene TRBJ1-1; TRBD1 aligns across 8 bases. This receptor was identified in a girl between 2 and 10 years old in good health and CMV-seropositive. Sequenced input: PBMCs. CDR3 region: CAWSNTGGGNTEAFF. The DNA of the CDR3 is TGTGCCTGGAGTAACACAGGGGGAGGGAACACTGAAGCTTTCTTT. The whole variable domain, remainder taken from reference TRBV30 and TRBJ1-1, is SQTIHQWPATLVQPVGSPLSLECTVEGTSNPNLYWYRQAAGRGLQLLFYSVGIGQISSEVPQNLSASRPQDRQFILSSKKLLLSDSGFYLCAWSNTGGGNTEAFFGQGTRLTVV.